These T cell receptor beta chains were read from a single sample in a study of T cells in Graves' hyperthyroidism and ophthalmopathy. TCRdb reanalysed the multiplex PCR reads using MiXCR and keeps one entry per CDR3 protein. Here the sample spans hundreds of thousands of distinct CDR3 sequences, 46% being singletons. The sample comprised peripheral blood or thyroid tissue (not recorded which). These receptors came from a woman aged 18-35 years with Graves' hyperthyroidism. Each CDR3 is given with its conserved first and last residue. The D gene is left open where the match is weak. The listing skips clone size in some rows; elsewhere it reads once, few, many or a size class.

v_gene	d_gene	j_gene	abundance	CDR3aa	CDR3nt
TRBV7-9	TRBD1	TRBJ1-1	-	CASSPRVGTGDGMNTEAFF	TGTGCCAGCAGCCCACGAGTGGGGACAGGGGATGGAATGAACACTGAAGCTTTCTTT
TRBV2	-	TRBJ1-1	-	CASSVGELNTEAFF	TGTGCCAGCAGTGTTGGGGAGTTGAACACTGAAGCTTTCTTT
TRBV7-8	-	TRBJ1-4	-	CASSPREGLNEKLFF	TGTGCCAGCAGCCCCCGCGAGGGACTTAATGAAAAACTGTTTTTT
TRBV7-9	-	TRBJ1-6	-	CASSPRGEYSPLHF	TGTGCCAGCAGCCCCCGCGGGGAGTATTCACCCCTCCACTTT
TRBV24-1	-	TRBJ1-1	-	CATSDQGNTEAFF	TGTGCCACCAGTGACCAGGGGAACACTGAAGCTTTCTTT
TRBV20-1	-	TRBJ1-1	few	CSATTGYKAFF	TGCAGTGCGACTACAGGGTATAAAGCTTTCTTT
TRBV25-1	-	TRBJ1-1	many	CASSGLSEAFF	TGTGCCAGCAGTGGACTGAGTGAAGCTTTCTTT
TRBV19	TRBD2	TRBJ2-7	-	CASSPGLAVTYEQYF	TGTGCCAGTAGCCCGGGACTAGCGGTAACCTACGAGCAGTACTTC
TRBV10-3	TRBD2	TRBJ2-7	-	CAISASLAGGPSF	TGTGCCATCAGTGCCTCCCTAGCGGGAGGGCCTTCCTTC
TRBV19	TRBD1	TRBJ1-5	-	CASSKGQGVWPQHF	TGTGCCAGTAGTAAGGGACAGGGTGTTTGGCCCCAGCATTTT
TRBV20-1	-	TRBJ1-2	once	CSASQQGSNYGYTF	TGCAGTGCTTCGCAGCAGGGGTCTAACTATGGCTACACCTTC
TRBV29-1	-	TRBJ2-2	-	CSVGGAEAEYTGELFF	TGCAGCGTTGGGGGGGCAGAAGCAGAGTACACCGGGGAGCTGTTTTTT
TRBV10-3	-	TRBJ2-7	-	CAISDSGLSYEQYF	TGTGCCATCAGTGATTCGGGTCTCTCCTACGAGCAGTACTTC
TRBV15	TRBD1	TRBJ2-6	once	CATSRDKAQGASGANVLTF	TGTGCCACCAGCAGAGATAAGGCACAGGGGGCCTCTGGGGCCAACGTCCTGACTTTC
TRBV14	-	TRBJ1-6	-	CASSLKYSYNSPLHF	TGCGCCAGCAGCTTGAAGTACTCCTATAATTCACCCCTCCACTTT
TRBV25-1	TRBD1	TRBJ2-2	-	CASPGQATGELFF	TGTGCCAGCCCTGGACAGGCCACCGGGGAGCTGTTTTTT
TRBV29-1	TRBD1	TRBJ1-2	few	CSLAGTGFGGYTF	TGCAGCCTAGCCGGGACAGGGTTCGGAGGCTACACCTTC
TRBV7-6	-	TRBJ1-5	few	CASSPTGGAYSNQPQHF	TGTGCCAGCAGCCCAACTGGGGGGGCTTATAGCAATCAGCCCCAGCATTTT
TRBV24-1	-	TRBJ2-7	-	CASSARSDSYEQYF	TGTGCCAGCAGTGCGAGGTCCGATTCCTACGAGCAGTACTTC
TRBV5-1	-	TRBJ1-1	-	CASSRTGSNTEAFF	TGCGCCAGCAGCCGAACAGGATCGAACACTGAAGCTTTCTTT
TRBV30	TRBD1	TRBJ2-6	-	CAWSTGGAGANVLTF	TGTGCCTGGAGTACAGGGGGCGCTGGGGCCAACGTCCTGACTTTC
TRBV5-6	-	TRBJ2-7	-	CASSWGTRSYYEQYF	TGTGCCAGCAGCTGGGGGACCAGGAGCTACTACGAGCAGTACTTC
TRBV5-1	-	TRBJ1-2	-	CASSLTDYPYGYTF	TGCGCCAGCAGCTTAACGGACTACCCTTATGGCTACACCTTC
TRBV2	-	TRBJ2-7	few	CASTSPAYEQYF	TGTGCCAGCACCTCCCCCGCCTACGAGCAGTACTTC
TRBV25-1	-	TRBJ1-6	-	CASSVRVSYNSPLHF	TGTGCCAGCAGCGTAAGGGTGTCCTATAATTCACCCCTCCACTTT
TRBV9	-	TRBJ2-7	few	CASSVDQRYEQYF	TGTGCCAGCAGCGTAGACCAGAGGTACGAGCAGTACTTC
TRBV29-1	TRBD1	TRBJ1-1	many	CSARQGNTEAFF	TGCAGCGCCCGACAGGGGAACACTGAAGCTTTCTTT
TRBV29-1	TRBD2	TRBJ2-3	few	CSVEREGTDTQYF	TGCAGCGTTGAGCGGGAGGGCACAGATACGCAGTATTTT
TRBV24-1	TRBD1	TRBJ2-2	-	CATSDRGGTGDTGELFF	TGTGCCACCAGTGATCGCGGCGGGACAGGGGACACCGGGGAGCTGTTTTTT
TRBV2	TRBD1	TRBJ2-5	-	CASSQDRGTGYQETQYF	TGCGCCAGCAGCCAAGATAGGGGGACAGGGTATCAAGAGACCCAGTACTTC
TRBV7-2	-	TRBJ1-5	-	CASSQDQDQPQHF	TGTGCCAGCAGCCAAGATCAGGATCAGCCCCAGCATTTT
TRBV5-1	-	TRBJ1-5	few	CASSLDISNQPQHF	TGTGCCAGCAGTCTAGACATTAGCAATCAGCCCCAGCATTTT
TRBV7-6	TRBD2	TRBJ2-7	-	CASSSSGVPPYEQYF	TGTGCCAGCAGTTCTAGCGGGGTCCCCCCCTACGAGCAGTACTTC
TRBV7-9	-	TRBJ1-2	-	CASSLSTTYGYTF	TGTGCCAGCAGCTTAAGTACGACCTATGGCTACACCTTC
TRBV7-9	TRBD1	TRBJ2-7	few	CASSLQGETYEQYF	TGTGCCAGCAGCTTGCAGGGGGAGACCTACGAGCAGTACTTC
TRBV6-1	TRBD1	TRBJ2-2	-	CASSTRTGGTGELFF	TGTGCCAGCAGTACCAGGACAGGTGGCACCGGGGAGCTGTTTTTT
TRBV7-8	-	TRBJ1-1	few	CASSWETGRGTEAFF	TGTGCCAGCAGCTGGGAGACAGGCCGAGGGACTGAAGCTTTCTTT
TRBV19	TRBD1	TRBJ1-1	-	CASKDPRSAPTGLTNTEAFF	TGTGCCAGTAAAGACCCCCGGTCCGCACCGACAGGGCTTACGAACACTGAAGCTTTCTTT
TRBV25-1	-	TRBJ2-2	-	CASSRDGVGELFF	TGTGCCAGCAGCCGAGATGGAGTTGGGGAGCTGTTTTTT
TRBV24-1	TRBD1	TRBJ1-2	many	CATSERDSYGYTF	TGTGCCACCAGTGAAAGGGACAGCTATGGCTACACCTTC
TRBV29-1	TRBD1	TRBJ1-1	many	CSVGQGEAFF	TGCAGCGTGGGACAGGGCGAAGCTTTCTTT
TRBV2	-	TRBJ2-7	-	CASSLRVGAASYEQYF	TGTGCCAGCAGTTTGAGAGTGGGTGCTGCATCCTACGAGCAGTACTTC
TRBV2	-	TRBJ1-2	-	CASSEAKGYGYTF	TGTGCCAGCAGTGAAGCAAAGGGCTATGGCTACACCTTC
TRBV7-8	-	TRBJ1-5	-	CASSQGVSDSNQPQHF	TGTGCCAGCAGCCAAGGGGTCAGCGATAGCAATCAGCCCCAGCATTTT
TRBV2	TRBD1	TRBJ1-4	many	CASSSQGGRGEKLFF	TGTGCCAGCAGTAGCCAGGGGGGAAGAGGTGAAAAACTGTTTTTT
TRBV7-9	-	TRBJ1-1	-	CASSDDFGGGAFF	TGTGCCAGCAGCGATGATTTCGGGGGGGGGGCTTTCTTT
TRBV4-1	TRBD1	TRBJ1-6	-	CASSQARTGEDNSPLHF	TGCGCCAGCAGCCAAGCGAGGACAGGGGAGGATAATTCACCCCTCCACTTT
TRBV11-3	-	TRBJ1-1	-	CASSDSGGHTEAFF	TGTGCCAGCAGCGACTCCGGAGGGCACACTGAAGCTTTCTTT
TRBV10-3	TRBD1	TRBJ1-1	many	CAISIGQGSTEAFF	TGTGCCATCAGTATCGGACAGGGGAGCACTGAAGCTTTCTTT
TRBV19	-	TRBJ1-1	-	CASSRSSGRVEAFF	TGTGCCAGTAGCCGTTCCTCGGGGAGGGTGGAAGCTTTCTTT
TRBV6-2/TRBV6-3	-	TRBJ2-5	few	CASSRPGETQYF	TGTGCCAGCAGTCGTCCGGGGGAGACCCAGTACTTC
TRBV29-1	TRBD1	TRBJ2-5	-	CSVDGQGGETQYF	TGCAGCGTTGATGGACAGGGAGGAGAGACCCAGTACTTC
TRBV10-3	-	TRBJ1-6	once	CAITGWDSPLHF	TGTGCCATCACAGGGTGGGATTCACCCCTCCACTTT
TRBV2	-	TRBJ1-2	few	CASHALRRTYGYTF	TGTGCCAGCCACGCCCTGAGACGGACCTATGGCTACACCTTC
TRBV7-6	TRBD2	TRBJ2-7	few	CASSPGLAGDPYEQYF	TGTGCCAGCAGCCCCGGACTAGCGGGAGATCCCTACGAGCAGTACTTC
TRBV7-9	-	TRBJ1-6	-	CASSFTRGEDNSPLHF	TGTGCCAGCAGCTTCACCAGGGGCGAGGATAATTCACCCCTCCACTTT
TRBV7-3	TRBD1	TRBJ2-7	few	CASSPSRTGTYEQYF	TGTGCCAGCAGCCCTTCAAGGACAGGGACCTACGAGCAGTACTTC
TRBV10-2	-	TRBJ1-2	many	CASSESVLNYGYTF	TGCGCCAGCAGTGAGAGCGTTCTGAACTATGGCTACACCTTC
TRBV7-8	-	TRBJ2-2	-	CASSPFGELFF	TGTGCCAGCAGCCCCTTCGGGGAGCTGTTTTTT
TRBV10-3	TRBD1	TRBJ2-3	-	CAISADRDNTDTQYF	TGTGCCATCAGTGCCGACAGGGATAACACAGATACGCAGTATTTT